This T cell receptor (beta chain) derives from a study of T cell repertoires in cytomegalovirus infection. Overall study: Matching HLA type and CMV infection were both indicated by public TCR beta signatures. Study outcomes and limitations: The study identified carriers of CMV plus the relevant HLA from cumulative public TCR beta family frequency. Clonotype analysis showed dominance of the ex vivo response by HLA-C-restricted CMV-specific TCR beta clonotypes.

There are 15 residues in the CDR3. Trimming at V came to 2 bases and at J to 2 bases, leaving 5 bases not matched to a gene. Germline V CDR1 and CDR2: ENHRY, SYGVKD. TCRdb re-analysed the reads in MiXCR, keeping a single row per CDR3 protein. The sample includes hundreds of thousands of distinct CDR3 sequences, roughly 12% of them seen just once. This clonotype was observed at least ten times. What it binds is unknown. This chain links TRBV10-3 with TRBJ2-7, with 8 positions matching TRBD2. The sample was PBMCs. This clonotype was obtained from a human donor in good health (CMV status not recorded). Some clones in this sample may be carry-over from other donors' samples. The CDR3 DNA reads as TGTGCCATCAGTGAGACTAGCGGAGCACCCTACGAGCAGTACTTC. It specifies CAISETSGAPYEQYF.